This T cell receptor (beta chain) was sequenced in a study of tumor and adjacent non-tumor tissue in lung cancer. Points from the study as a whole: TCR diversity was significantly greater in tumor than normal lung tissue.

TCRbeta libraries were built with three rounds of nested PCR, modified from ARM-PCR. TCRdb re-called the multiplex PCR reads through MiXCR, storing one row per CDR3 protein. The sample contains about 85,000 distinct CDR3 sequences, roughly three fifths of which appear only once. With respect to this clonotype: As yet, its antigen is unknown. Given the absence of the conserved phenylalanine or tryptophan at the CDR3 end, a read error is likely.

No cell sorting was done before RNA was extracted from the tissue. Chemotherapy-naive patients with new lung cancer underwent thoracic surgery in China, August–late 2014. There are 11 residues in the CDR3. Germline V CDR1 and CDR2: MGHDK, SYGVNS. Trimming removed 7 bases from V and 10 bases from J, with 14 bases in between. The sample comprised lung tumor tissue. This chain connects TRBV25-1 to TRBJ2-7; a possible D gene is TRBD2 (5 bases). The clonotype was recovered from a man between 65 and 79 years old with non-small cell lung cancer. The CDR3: CASTRGKDQYS. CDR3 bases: TGTGCCAGCACAAGAGGGAAAGACCAGTACTCC.